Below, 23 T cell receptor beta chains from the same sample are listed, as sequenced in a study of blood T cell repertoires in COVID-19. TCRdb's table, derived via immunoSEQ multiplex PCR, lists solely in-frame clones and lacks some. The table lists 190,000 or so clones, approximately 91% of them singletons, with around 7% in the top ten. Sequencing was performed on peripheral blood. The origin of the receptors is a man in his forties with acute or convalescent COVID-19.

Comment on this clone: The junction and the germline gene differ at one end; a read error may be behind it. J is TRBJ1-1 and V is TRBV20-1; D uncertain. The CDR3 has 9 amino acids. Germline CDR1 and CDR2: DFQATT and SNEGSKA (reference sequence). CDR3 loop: CSARGASGF. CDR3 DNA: TGCAGTGCTAGAGGGGCCAGCGGGTTT.

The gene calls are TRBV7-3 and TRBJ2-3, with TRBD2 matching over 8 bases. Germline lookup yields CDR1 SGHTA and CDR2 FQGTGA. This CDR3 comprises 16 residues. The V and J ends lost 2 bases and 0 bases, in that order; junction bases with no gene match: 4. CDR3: CASSLASGRSTDTQYF. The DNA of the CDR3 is TGTGCCAGCAGCTTAGCTAGCGGGCGAAGCACAGATACGCAGTATTTT. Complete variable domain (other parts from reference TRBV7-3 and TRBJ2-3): GAGVSQTPSNKVTEKGKYVELRCDPISGHTALYWYRQSLGQGPEFLIYFQGTGAADDSGLPNDRFFAVRPEGSVSTLKIQRTERGDSAVYLCASSLASGRSTDTQYFGPGTRLTVL.

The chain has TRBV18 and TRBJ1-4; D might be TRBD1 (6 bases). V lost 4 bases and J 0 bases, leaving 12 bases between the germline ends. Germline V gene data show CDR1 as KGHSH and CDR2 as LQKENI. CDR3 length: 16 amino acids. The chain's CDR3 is CASSLQRQATNEKLFF. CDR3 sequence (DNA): TGTGCCAGCTCACTCCAAAGACAGGCAACTAATGAAAAACTGTTTTTT.

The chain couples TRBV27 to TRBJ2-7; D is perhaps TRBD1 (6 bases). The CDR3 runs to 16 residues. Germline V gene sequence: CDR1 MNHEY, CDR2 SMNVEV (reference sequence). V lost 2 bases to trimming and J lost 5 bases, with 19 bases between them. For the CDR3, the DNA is TGTGCCAGCAGTTTAAGTGTGGGACACGTCAATCACGAGCAGTACTTC. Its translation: CASSLSVGHVNHEQYF.

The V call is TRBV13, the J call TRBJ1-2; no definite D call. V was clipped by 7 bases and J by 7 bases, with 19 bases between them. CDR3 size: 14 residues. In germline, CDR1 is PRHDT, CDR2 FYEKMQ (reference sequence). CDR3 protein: CASIQNTIPGGYTF. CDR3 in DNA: TGTGCCAGCATCCAGAATACCATCCCGGGTGGCTACACCTTC.

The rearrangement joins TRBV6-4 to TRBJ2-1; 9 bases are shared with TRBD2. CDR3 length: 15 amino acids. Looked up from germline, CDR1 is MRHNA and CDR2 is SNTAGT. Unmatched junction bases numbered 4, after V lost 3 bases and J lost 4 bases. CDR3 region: CASSEESGGYNEQFF. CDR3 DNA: TGTGCCAGCAGTGAAGAGAGCGGGGGGTACAATGAGCAGTTCTTC.

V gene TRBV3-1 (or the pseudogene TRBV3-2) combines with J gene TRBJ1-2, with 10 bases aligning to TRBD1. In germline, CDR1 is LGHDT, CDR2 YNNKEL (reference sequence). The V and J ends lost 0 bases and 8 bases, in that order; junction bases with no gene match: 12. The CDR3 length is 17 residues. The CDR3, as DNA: TGTGCCAGCAGCCAAGAGGTTGGCAGACAGGGGGCTTTAGGCTACACCTTC. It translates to CASSQEVGRQGALGYTF.

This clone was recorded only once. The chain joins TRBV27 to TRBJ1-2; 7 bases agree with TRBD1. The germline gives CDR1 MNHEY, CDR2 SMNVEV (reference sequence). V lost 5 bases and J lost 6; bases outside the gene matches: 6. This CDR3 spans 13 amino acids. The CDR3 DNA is TGTGCCAGCAGTCGGACAGGACCGCATGGCTACACCTTC. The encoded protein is CASSRTGPHGYTF.

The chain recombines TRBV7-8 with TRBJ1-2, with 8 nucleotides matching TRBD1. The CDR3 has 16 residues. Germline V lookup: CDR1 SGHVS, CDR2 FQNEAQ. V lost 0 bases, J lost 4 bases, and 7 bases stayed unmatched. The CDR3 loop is CASSLAATGVGYGYTF. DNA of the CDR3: TGTGCCAGCAGCTTAGCGGCGACAGGGGTAGGCTATGGCTACACCTTC.

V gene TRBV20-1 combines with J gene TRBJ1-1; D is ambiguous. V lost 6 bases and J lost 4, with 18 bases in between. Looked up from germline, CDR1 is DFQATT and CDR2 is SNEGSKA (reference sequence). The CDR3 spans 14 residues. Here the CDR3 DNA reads TGCAGTGCGAGTCCCCCGGATGGGCCCACTGAAGCTTTCTTT. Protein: CSASPPDGPTEAFF.

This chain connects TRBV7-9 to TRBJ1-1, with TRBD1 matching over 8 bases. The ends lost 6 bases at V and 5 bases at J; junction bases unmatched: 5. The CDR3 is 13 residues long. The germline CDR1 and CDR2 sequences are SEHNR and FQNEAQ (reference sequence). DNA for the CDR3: TGTGCCAGCAGTGGACAGGGTGGTACTGAAGCTTTCTTT. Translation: CASSGQGGTEAFF.

This CDR3 reads CASSDRGQSGRFERHF. DNA of the CDR3: TGTGCCAGCAGTGACCGTGGACAGAGCGGACGTTTTGAACGGCATTTT. The chain links TRBV2 to TRBJ1-5; D is possibly TRBD1 (6 bases). This CDR3 has 16 residues. Germline V gene lookup returns CDR1 SNHLY and CDR2 FYNNEI. V shed 3 bases and J shed 15 bases, with 27 bases lying between them. The whole variable domain, remainder taken from reference TRBV2 and TRBJ1-5, is EPEVTQTPSHQVTQMGQEVILRCVPISNHLYFYWYRQILGQKVEFLVSFYNNEISEKSEIFDDQFSVERPDGSNFTLKIRSTKLEDSAMYFCASSDRGQSGRFERHFGDGTRLSIL.

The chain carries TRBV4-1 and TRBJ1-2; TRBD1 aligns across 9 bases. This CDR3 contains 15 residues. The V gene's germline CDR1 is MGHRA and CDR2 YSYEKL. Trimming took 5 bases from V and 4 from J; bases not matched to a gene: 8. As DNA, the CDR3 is TGCGCCAGCAGCGCCGGGACAGGGCTCATCTATGGCTACACCTTC. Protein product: CASSAGTGLIYGYTF.

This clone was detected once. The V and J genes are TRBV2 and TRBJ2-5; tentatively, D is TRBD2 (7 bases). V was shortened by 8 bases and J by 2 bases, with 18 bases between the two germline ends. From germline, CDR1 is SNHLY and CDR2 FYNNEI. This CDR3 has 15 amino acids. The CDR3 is CASGPFAGAQETQYF. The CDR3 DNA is TGTGCCAGCGGTCCCTTCGCGGGGGCTCAAGAGACCCAGTACTTC. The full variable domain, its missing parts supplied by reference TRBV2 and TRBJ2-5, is EPEVTQTPSHQVTQMGQEVILRCVPISNHLYFYWYRQILGQKVEFLVSFYNNEISEKSEIFDDQFSVERPDGSNFTLKIRSTKLEDSAMYFCASGPFAGAQETQYFGPGTRLLVL.

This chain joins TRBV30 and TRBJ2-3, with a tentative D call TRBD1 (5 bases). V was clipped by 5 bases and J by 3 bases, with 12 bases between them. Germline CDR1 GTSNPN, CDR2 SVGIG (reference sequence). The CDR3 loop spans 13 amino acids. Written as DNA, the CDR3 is TGTGCCTGGTCAGGGTTTAGTACAGATACGCAGTATTTT. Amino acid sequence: CAWSGFSTDTQYF. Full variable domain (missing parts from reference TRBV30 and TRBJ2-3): SQTIHQWPATLVQPVGSPLSLECTVEGTSNPNLYWYRQAAGRGLQLLFYSVGIGQISSEVPQNLSASRPQDRQFILSSKKLLLSDSGFYLCAWSGFSTDTQYFGPGTRLTVL.

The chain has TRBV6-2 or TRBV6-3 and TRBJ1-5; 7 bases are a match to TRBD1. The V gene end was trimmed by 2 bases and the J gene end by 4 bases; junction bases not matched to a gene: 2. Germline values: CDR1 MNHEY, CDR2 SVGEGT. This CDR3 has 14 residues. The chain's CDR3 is CASSYETGNQPQHF. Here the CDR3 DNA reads TGTGCCAGCAGTTACGAGACAGGGAATCAGCCCCAGCATTTT.

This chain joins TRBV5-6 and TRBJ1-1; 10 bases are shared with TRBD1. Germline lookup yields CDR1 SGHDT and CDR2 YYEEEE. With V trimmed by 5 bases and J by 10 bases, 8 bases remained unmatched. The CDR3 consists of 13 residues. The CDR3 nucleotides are TGTGCCAGCAGTCTGGACAGGGGGGAACGAGCTTTCTTT. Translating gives CASSLDRGERAFF.

The CDR3 region is CALRGGPQFF. CDR3 DNA: TGTGCCTTGCGCGGGGGGCCTCAGTTCTTC. The V gene is TRBV30, the J gene TRBJ2-1; 8 nucleotides match TRBD2. CDR3 length: 10 amino acids. Trimming took 7 bases from V and 13 from J; bases not matched to a gene: 6. Looked up from germline, CDR1 is GTSNPN and CDR2 is SVGIG (reference sequence).

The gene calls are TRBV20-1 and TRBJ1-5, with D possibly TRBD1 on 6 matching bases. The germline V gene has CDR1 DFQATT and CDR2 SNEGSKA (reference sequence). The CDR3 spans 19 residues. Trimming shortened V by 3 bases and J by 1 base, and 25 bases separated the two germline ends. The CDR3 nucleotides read TGCAGTGCTAGTCGCCAAGGCGGGGGCGCGGGTTTGAGCAATCAGCCCCAGCATTTT. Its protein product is CSASRQGGGAGLSNQPQHF.

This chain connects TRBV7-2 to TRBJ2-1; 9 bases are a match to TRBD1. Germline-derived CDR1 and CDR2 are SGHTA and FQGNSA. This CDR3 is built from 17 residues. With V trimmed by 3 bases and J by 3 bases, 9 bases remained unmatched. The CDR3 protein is CASSFGGPGQGYNEQFF. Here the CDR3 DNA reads TGTGCCAGCAGCTTTGGTGGGCCGGGACAGGGCTACAATGAGCAGTTCTTC.

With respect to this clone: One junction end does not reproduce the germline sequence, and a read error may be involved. DNA of the CDR3: TGTGCCAGCAGCCTAGCGGGGGGCCAAGAGACCCAGTACTTC. Protein product: CASSLAGGQETQYF. V gene TRBV7-2 combines with J gene TRBJ2-5, with 11 bases identical to TRBD2. Germline lookup yields CDR1 SGHTA and CDR2 FQGNSA. The CDR3 has 14 amino acids.

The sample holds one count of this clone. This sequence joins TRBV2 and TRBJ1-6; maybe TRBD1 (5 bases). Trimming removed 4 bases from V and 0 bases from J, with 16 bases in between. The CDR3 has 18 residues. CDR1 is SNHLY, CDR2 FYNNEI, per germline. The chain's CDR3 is CASSAQWEGSSYNSPLHF. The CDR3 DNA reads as TGTGCCAGCAGTGCGCAATGGGAGGGGAGCTCCTATAATTCACCCCTCCACTTT.

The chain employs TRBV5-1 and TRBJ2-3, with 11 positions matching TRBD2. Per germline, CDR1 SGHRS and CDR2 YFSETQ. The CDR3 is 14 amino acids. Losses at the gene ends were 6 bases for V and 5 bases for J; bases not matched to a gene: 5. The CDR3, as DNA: TGCGCCAGCAAACTAGCGGGGGCAAGAGATACGCAGTATTTT. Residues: CASKLAGARDTQYF.